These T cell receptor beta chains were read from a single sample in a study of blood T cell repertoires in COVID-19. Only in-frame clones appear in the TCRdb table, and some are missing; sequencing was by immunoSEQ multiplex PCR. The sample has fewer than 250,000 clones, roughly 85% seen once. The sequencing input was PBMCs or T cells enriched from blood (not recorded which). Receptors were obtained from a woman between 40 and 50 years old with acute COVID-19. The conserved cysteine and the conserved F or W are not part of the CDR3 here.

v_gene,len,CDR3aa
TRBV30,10,AWSPGDQPQH
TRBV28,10,ASSLFRYEQY
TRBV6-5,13,ASNRPLGGRYEQY
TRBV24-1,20,ATSVSCREATRKQGAGRGYT
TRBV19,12,ASSEREGTDTQY
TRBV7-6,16,ASSLIGTSGSPGETQY
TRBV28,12,ASSLQNLNSPLH
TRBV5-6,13,ASSLEPDYQETQY
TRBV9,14,ASSLEGARANYGYT
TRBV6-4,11,ASSTGGTDTQY
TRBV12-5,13,ASPPTGGVSTEAF
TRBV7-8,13,ASSTSGEMMQPQH
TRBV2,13,ASRDRGLSNQPQH
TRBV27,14,ASSLAMGGGSYEQY
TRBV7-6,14,ASSLNSQGGNQPQH
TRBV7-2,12,ASSYQGRSTEAF
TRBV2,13,ASILAGGSKNIQY
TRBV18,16,ASSPGTSRRQRTDTQY
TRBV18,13,ASSPDPGFVGGYT
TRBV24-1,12,ATSGQDSSYGYT
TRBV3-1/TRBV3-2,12,ASSQVRSRSPLH
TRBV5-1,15,ASSLAAVGAVNTEAF
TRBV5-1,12,ASSLDQGTYEQY
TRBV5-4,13,ASSKERDPSYEQY
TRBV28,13,ASSFGGMANEKLF
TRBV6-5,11,ASSTAGWETQY
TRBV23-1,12,ASSQQGAREKLF
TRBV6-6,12,ASLWAGGIGELF
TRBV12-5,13,ASGPRDRGNNEQF
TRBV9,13,ASSAGQGYEQPQH
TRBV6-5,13,ASRLQQGSGNTIY
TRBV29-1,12,SVVVRGENTEAF
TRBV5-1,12,ASSFSGVHNEQF
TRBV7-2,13,ASSPSGTRGSEQY